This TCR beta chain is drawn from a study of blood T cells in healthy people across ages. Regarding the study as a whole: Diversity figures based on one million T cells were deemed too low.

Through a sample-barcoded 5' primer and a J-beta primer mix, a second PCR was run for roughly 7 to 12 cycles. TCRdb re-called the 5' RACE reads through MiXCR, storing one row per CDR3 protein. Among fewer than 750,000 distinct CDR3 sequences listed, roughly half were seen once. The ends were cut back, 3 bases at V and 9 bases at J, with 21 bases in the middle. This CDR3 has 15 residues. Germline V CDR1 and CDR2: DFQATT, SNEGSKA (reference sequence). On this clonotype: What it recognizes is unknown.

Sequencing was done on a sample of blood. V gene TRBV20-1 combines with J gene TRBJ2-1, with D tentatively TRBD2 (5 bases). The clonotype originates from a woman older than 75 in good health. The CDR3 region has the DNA TGCAGTGCTAGGAGGGTTGAGCGGCCTAGCTCTGAGCAGTTCTTC. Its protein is CSARRVERPSSEQFF.